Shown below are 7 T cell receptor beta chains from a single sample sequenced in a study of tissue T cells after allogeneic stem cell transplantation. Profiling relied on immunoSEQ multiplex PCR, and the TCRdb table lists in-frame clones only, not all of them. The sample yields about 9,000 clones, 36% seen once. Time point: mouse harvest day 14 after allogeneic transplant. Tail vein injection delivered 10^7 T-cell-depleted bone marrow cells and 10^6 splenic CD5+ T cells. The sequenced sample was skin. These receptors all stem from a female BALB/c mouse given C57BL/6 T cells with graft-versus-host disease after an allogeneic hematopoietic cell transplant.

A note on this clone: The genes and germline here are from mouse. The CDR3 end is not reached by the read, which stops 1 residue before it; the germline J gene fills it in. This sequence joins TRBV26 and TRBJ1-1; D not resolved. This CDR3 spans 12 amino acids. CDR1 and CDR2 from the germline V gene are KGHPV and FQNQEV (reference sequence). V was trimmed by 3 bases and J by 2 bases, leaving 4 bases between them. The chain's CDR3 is CASSLHNTEVFF. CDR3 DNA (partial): TGTGCCAGCAGTCTACACAACACAGAAGTCTTC.

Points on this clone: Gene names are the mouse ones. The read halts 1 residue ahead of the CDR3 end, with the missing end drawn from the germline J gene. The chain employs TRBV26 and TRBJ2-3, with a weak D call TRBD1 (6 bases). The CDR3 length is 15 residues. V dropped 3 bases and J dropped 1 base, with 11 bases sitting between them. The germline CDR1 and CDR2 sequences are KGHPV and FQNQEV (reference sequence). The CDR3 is CASSLGGLGAETLYF. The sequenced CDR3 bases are TGTGCCAGCAGTCTAGGGGGTTTGGGTGCAGAAACGCTGTAT.

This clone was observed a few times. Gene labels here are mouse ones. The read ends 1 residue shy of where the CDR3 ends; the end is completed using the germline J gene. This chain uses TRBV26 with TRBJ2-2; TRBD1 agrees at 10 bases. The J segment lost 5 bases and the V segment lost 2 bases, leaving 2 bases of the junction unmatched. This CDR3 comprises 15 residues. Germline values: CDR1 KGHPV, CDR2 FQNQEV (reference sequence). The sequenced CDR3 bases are TGTGCCAGCAGTCTGAGGACAGGGGGAACCGGGCAGCTCTAC. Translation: CASSLRTGGTGQLY. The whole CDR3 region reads CASSLRTGGTGQLYF.

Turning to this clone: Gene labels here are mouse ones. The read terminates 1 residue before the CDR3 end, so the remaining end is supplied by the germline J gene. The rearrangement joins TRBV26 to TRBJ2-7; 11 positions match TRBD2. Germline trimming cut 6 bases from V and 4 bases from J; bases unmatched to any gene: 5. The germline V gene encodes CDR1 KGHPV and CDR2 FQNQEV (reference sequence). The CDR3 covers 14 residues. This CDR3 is CASRPGLGVYEQYF. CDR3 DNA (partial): TGTGCCAGCAGACCGGGACTGGGGGTTTATGAACAGTAC.

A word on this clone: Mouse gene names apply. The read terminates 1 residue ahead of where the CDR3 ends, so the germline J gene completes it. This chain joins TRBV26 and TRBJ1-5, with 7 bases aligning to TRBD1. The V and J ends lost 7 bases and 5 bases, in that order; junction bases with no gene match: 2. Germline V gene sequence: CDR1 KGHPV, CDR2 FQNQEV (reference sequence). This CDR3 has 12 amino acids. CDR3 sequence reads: CASKGTDQAPLF. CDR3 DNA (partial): TGTGCCAGCAAGGGGACAGACCAGGCTCCGCTT.

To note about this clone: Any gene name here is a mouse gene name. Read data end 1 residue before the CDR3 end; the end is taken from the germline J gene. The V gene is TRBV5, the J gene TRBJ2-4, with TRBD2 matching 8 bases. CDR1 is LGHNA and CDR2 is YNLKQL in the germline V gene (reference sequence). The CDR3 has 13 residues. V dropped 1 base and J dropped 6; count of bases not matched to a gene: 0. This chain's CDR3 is CASSQGTGNTLYF. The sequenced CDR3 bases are TGTGCCAGCAGCCAAGGGACTGGGAACACCTTGTAC.

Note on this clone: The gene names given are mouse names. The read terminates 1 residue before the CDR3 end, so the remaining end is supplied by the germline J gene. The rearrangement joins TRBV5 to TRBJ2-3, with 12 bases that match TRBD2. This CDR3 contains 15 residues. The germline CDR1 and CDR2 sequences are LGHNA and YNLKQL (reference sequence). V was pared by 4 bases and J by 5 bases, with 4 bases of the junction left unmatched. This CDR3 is CASSRPGLGGETLYF. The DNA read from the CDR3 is TGTGCCAGCAGCCGACCGGGACTGGGGGGAGAAACGCTGTAT.